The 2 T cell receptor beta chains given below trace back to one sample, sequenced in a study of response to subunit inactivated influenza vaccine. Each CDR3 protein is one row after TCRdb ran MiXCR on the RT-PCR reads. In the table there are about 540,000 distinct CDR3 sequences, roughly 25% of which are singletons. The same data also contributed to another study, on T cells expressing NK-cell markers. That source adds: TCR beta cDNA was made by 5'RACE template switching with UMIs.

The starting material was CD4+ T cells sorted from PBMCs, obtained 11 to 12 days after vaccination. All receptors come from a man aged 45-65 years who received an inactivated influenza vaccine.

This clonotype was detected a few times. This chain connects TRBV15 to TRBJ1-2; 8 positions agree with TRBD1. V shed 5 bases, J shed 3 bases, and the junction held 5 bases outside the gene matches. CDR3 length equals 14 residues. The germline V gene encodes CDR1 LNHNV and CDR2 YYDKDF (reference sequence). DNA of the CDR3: TGTGCCACCAGCCCGGGACAGGTAGACTATGGCTACACCTTC. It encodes CATSPGQVDYGYTF.

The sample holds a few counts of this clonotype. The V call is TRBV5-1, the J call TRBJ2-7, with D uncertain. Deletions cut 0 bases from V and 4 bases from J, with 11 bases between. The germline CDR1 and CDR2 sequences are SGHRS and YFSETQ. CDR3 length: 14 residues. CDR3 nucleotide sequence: TGCGCCAGCAGCTTGGACGGATTACGATACGAGCAGTACTTC. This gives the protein CASSLDGLRYEQYF.